The 2 T cell receptor beta chains below all came from one sample that was sequenced in a study of glioma-infiltrating T cells. Using RNA template, CDR3s of TCR alpha and beta were amplified with iRepertoire arm-PCR. TCRdb reanalysed the multiplex PCR reads using MiXCR and keeps one entry per CDR3 protein. The data hold tens of thousands of distinct CDR3 sequences, with 20% to 25% observed a single time. Sequencing input: glioma tissue, nonneoplastic brain tissue, or PBMCs (not recorded which). All receptors come from a human donor with low-grade glioma or glioblastoma, undergoing nonglioma brain surgery, or in good health (not recorded which).

Concerning this clonotype: Since a much larger clone is just one base distant, this may be a read error. The V gene is TRBV4-2, the J gene TRBJ2-1; TRBD2 aligns across 9 bases. The V gene's germline CDR1 is LGHNA and CDR2 YNFKEQ. The CDR3 totals 16 residues. The CDR3 bases are TGTGCCAGCAGCCAAGAGCGGGGGGGCTCCTACAATGAGAAGTTCTTC. Residues: CASSQERGGSYNEKFF.

This clonotype was observed at least ten times. The chain links TRBV10-2 to TRBJ2-1; D is possibly TRBD2 (5 bases). The CDR3 consists of 14 residues. The germline V gene encodes CDR1 WSHSY and CDR2 SAAADI. V was shortened by 8 bases and J by 4 bases, with 15 bases between the two germline ends. The CDR3 nucleotides are TGCGCCAGCGCCCTAAGAGGGAATTACAATGAGCAGTTCTTC. Its translation is CASALRGNYNEQFF.